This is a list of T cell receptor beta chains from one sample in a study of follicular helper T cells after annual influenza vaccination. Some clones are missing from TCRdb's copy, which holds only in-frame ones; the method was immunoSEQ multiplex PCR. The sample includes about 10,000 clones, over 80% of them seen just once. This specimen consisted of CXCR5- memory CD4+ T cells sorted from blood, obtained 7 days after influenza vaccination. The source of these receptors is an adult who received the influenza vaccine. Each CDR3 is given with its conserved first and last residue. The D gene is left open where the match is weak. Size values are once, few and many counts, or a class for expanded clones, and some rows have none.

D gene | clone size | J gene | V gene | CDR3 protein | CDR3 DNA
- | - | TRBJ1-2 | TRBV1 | CTSSQWTGVYGYTF | TGCACCAGCAGCCAATGGACAGGCGTCTATGGCTACACCTTC
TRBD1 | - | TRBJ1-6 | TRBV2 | CASSEDGTGSFSPLHF | TGTGCCAGCAGTGAAGACGGGACAGGGAGCTTTTCACCCCTCCACTTT
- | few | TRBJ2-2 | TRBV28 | CASSLYWGADTGELFF | TGTGCCAGCAGTTTATACTGGGGCGCGGACACCGGGGAGCTGTTTTTT
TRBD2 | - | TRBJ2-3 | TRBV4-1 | CASSQPIAGSTDTQYF | TGCGCCAGCAGCCAACCTATAGCGGGGAGCACAGATACGCAGTATTTT
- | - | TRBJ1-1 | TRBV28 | CASSLQGFETEAFF | TGTGCCAGCAGTTTGCAGGGGTTTGAGACTGAAGCTTTCTTT
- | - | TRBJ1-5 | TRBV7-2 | CASSQRGGRISNQPQHF | TGTGCCAGCAGCCAGCGGGGGGGCAGGATAAGCAATCAGCCCCAGCATTTT
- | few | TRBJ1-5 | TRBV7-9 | CASSLAPAFNQPQHF | TGTGCCAGCAGCTTAGCGCCGGCCTTTAATCAGCCCCAGCATTTT
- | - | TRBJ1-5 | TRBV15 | CATSRGPAGSQPQHF | TGTGCCACCAGCAGAGGGCCCGCGGGGTCTCAGCCCCAGCATTTT
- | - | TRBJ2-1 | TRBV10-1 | CASSPGALTYNEQFF | TGCGCCAGTTCCCCGGGGGCCCTCACCTACAATGAGCAGTTCTTC
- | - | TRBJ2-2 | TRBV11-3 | CASSLTRSAGELFF | TGTGCCAGCAGCTTAACCCGCTCCGCCGGGGAGCTGTTTTTT
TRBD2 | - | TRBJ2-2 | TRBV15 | CATSRHRGGTNTGELFF | TGTGCCACCAGCAGACACCGCGGGGGGACGAACACCGGGGAGCTGTTTTTT
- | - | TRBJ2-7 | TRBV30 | CAWSASYEQYF | TGTGCCTGGAGCGCTAGCTACGAGCAGTACTTC
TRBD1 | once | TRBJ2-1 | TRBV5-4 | CASSRWGQGRGEQFF | TGTGCCAGCAGCAGGTGGGGACAGGGAAGGGGTGAGCAGTTCTTC
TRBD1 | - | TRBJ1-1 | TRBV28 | CASSSAGTGEGEAFF | TGTGCCAGCAGCAGCGCGGGGACAGGGGAAGGTGAAGCTTTCTTT
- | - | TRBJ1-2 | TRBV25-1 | CASSEAPVYGYTF | TGTGCCAGCAGTGAAGCTCCGGTTTATGGCTACACCTTC
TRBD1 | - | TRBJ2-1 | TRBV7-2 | CASSLRRGTGPFF | TGTGCCAGCAGCTTACGGCGGGGGACAGGGCCGTTCTTC
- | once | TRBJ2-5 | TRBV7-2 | CASSPQPIGTQYF | TGTGCCAGCAGCCCTCAACCTATAGGGACCCAGTACTTC
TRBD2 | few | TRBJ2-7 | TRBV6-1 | CASSERLAGAYEQYF | TGTGCCAGCAGTGAGAGGCTAGCGGGGGCCTACGAGCAGTACTTC
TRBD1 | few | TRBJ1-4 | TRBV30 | CAWSSTTEMGQGNEKLFF | TGTGCCTGGAGTAGCACGACAGAGATGGGACAGGGTAATGAAAAACTGTTTTTT
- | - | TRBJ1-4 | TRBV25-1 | CASSSRQTATNEKLFF | TGTGCCAGCAGTTCCCGACAGACTGCAACTAATGAAAAACTGTTTTTT
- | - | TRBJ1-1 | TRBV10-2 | CASWENTEAFF | TGCGCCAGCTGGGAGAACACTGAAGCTTTCTTT
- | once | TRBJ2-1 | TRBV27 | CASSYQGGNEQFF | TGTGCCAGCAGTTACCAGGGAGGCAATGAGCAGTTCTTC
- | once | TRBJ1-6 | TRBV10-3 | CAISARGANRDNSPLHF | TGTGCCATCAGTGCCCGGGGGGCTAACCGGGATAATTCACCCCTCCACTTT
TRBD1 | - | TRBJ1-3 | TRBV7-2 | CASSLRTGPNTIYF | TGTGCCAGCAGCTTACGGACAGGCCCAAACACCATATATTTT
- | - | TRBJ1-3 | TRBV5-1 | CASSNYGSSGNTIYF | TGCGCCAGCAGCAATTACGGGAGCTCTGGAAACACCATATATTTT
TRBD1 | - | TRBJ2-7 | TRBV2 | CATRDRAYEQYF | TGTGCCACCCGGGACAGGGCCTACGAGCAGTACTTC